The 25 T cell receptor beta chains below all came from one sample that was sequenced in a study of T cell responses to AZD1222 COVID-19 vaccine. Method: immunoSEQ multiplex PCR; TCRdb's copy keeps in-frame clones and lacks some. This sample carries more than 70,000 clones, about 87% of them seen once, and the ten largest clones take around 17%. The specimen comprised peripheral blood, sampled on day 0 of AZD1222 vaccination. These receptors were obtained from an adult in good health.

This rearrangement joins TRBV6-2 or TRBV6-3 to TRBJ2-3; D is undetermined. The CDR3 length is 14 residues. The germline CDR1 and CDR2 sequences are MNHEY and SVGEGT. Trimming left V 2 bases short and J 4 bases short, with 10 bases between. The CDR3 DNA reads as TGTGCCAGCAGTTACGTGCAGACTTCAGATACGCAGTATTTT. It encodes CASSYVQTSDTQYF.

This clone has just one count. The chain has TRBV5-1 and TRBJ1-4, with unresolved D. The germline V gene has CDR1 SGHRS and CDR2 YFSETQ. The CDR3 extends over 15 amino acids. Trimming took 4 bases from V and 0 from J, leaving 10 bases between them. Here the CDR3 reads CASSPNQATNEKLFF. In nucleotides, the CDR3 is TGCGCCAGCAGCCCCAACCAGGCAACTAATGAAAAACTGTTTTTT.

This sequence joins TRBV9 and TRBJ2-3; D remains unclear. V was pared by 0 bases and J by 2 bases, with 10 bases between. Germline V gene sequence: CDR1 SGDLS, CDR2 YYNGEE. The CDR3 contains 15 residues. CDR3 region: CASSVVGRYTDTQYF. CDR3 bases: TGTGCCAGCAGCGTAGTAGGCAGATACACAGATACGCAGTATTTT.

V is TRBV9 and J is TRBJ2-7, with TRBD2 identical over 10 bases. Trimming at V came to 0 bases and at J to 3 bases, leaving 3 bases not matched to a gene. The length of the CDR3 is 15 residues. Germline V CDR1 and CDR2: SGDLS, YYNGEE. The CDR3, as DNA: TGTGCCAGCAGCGTAGGAGGACTAGCGGACTACGAGCAGTACTTC. Translation gives CASSVGGLADYEQYF.

This clone showed up just once. This chain links TRBV18 with TRBJ2-5; 8 bases match TRBD1. The junction had 1 base not matched to a gene; V was cut back by 3 bases and J by 4 bases. CDR3 size: 13 residues. Germline V gives CDR1 KGHSH, CDR2 LQKENI. CDR3 sequence (DNA): TGTGCCAGCTCACCCGGGACAGGAGAGACCCAGTACTTC. Translation gives CASSPGTGETQYF. The full variable domain, completed using reference TRBV18 and TRBJ2-5, is NAGVMQNPRHLVRRRGQEARLRCSPMKGHSHVYWYRQLPEEGLKFMVYLQKENIIDESGMPKERFSAEFPKEGPSILRIQQVVRGDSAAYFCASSPGTGETQYFGPGTRLLVL.

The J gene is TRBJ1-3, the V gene TRBV2; tentatively, D is TRBD1 (5 bases). The CDR3 sequence is 15 residues long. V shed 2 bases and J shed 3 bases, with 11 bases lying between them. Germline V gives CDR1 SNHLY, CDR2 FYNNEI. In DNA, the CDR3 is TGTGCCAGCAGTGAAAGTAGACAGCGTGGAAACACCATATATTTT. Protein: CASSESRQRGNTIYF.

The J gene is TRBJ2-7, the V gene TRBV11-2; 11 bases align to TRBD2. Germline V gene sequence: CDR1 SGHAT, CDR2 FQNNGV. The CDR3 length is 16 residues. V lost 0 bases, J lost 0 bases, and 1 base stayed unmatched. CDR3 bases: TGTGCCAGCAGCTTAGAAGGGACTAGCGGCTCCTACGAGCAGTACTTC. Translating it yields CASSLEGTSGSYEQYF.

The chain uses TRBV6-5 and TRBJ1-4, with D unclear. Trimming took 4 bases from V and 8 from J, leaving 11 bases between them. CDR3 size: 13 residues. Germline lookup yields CDR1 MNHEY and CDR2 SVGAGI. The CDR3 sequence is CASSSVLDEKLFF. The CDR3, as DNA: TGTGCCAGCAGTTCGGTCTTAGACGAAAAACTGTTTTTT.

CDR3 DNA: TGCGCCAGCAGCCCCGGGACAGACATGTACGAGCAGTACTTC. Amino acids: CASSPGTDMYEQYF. V and J are TRBV5-1 and TRBJ2-7, with TRBD1 matching 7 bases. The CDR3 spans 14 residues. Trimming cost V 4 bases and J 4 bases; bases outside gene matches: 8. Germline values: CDR1 SGHRS, CDR2 YFSETQ.

This clone was counted at least ten times. The chain couples TRBV7-2 to TRBJ1-6; D unresolved. The V end was cut by 3 bases, the J end by 7 bases, with 10 bases between. Germline V gene lookup returns CDR1 SGHTA and CDR2 FQGNSA. The CDR3 runs 14 residues. The CDR3 nucleotides read TGTGCCAGCAGCTTGAAGGGTACCAATTCACCCCTCCACTTT. It is translated as CASSLKGTNSPLHF.

This chain uses TRBV7-2 with TRBJ1-6; D gene unclear. This CDR3 has 11 amino acids. V dropped 0 bases and J dropped 12 bases, with 3 bases sitting between them. Looked up from germline, CDR1 is SGHTA and CDR2 is FQGNSA. This CDR3 reads CASSLAEPLHF. The CDR3 region has the DNA TGTGCCAGCAGCTTAGCGGAACCCCTCCACTTT.

The genes are TRBV27 and TRBJ2-2; 9 bases are shared with TRBD2. The CDR3 has 17 residues. J gave up 1 base and V 2 bases, and 5 bases lay outside the gene matches. Germline CDR1 is MNHEY and CDR2 is SMNVEV (reference sequence). In DNA, the CDR3 is TGTGCCAGCAGTTTACTAGCTAGCGGGAAGAACACCGGGGAGCTGTTTTTT. This translates into CASSLLASGKNTGELFF.

CDR3 DNA sequence: TGTGCCAGCAGTTACTCCCGGACAGGGGCCCAAGAGACCCAGTACTTC. It translates to CASSYSRTGAQETQYF. This sequence joins TRBV6-5 and TRBJ2-5, with TRBD1 identical over 9 bases. This CDR3 region has 16 residues. Germline V gives CDR1 MNHEY, CDR2 SVGAGI. V dropped 0 bases and J dropped 1; count of bases not matched to a gene: 3.

The chain recombines TRBV4-1 with TRBJ2-7, with 9 positions matching TRBD2. Germline V CDR1 and CDR2: MGHRA, YSYEKL. The CDR3 length is 15 residues. V shed 2 bases and J 2 bases; nucleotides not matched to a gene: 4. The CDR3 protein is CASSQIAGEPYEQYF. CDR3 in DNA: TGCGCCAGCAGCCAAATAGCGGGAGAGCCCTACGAGCAGTACTTC.

V and J are TRBV27 and TRBJ1-2; D is unclear. Trimming removed 0 bases from V and 4 bases from J, with 6 bases in between. The CDR3 has 13 amino acids. The germline CDR1 and CDR2 sequences are MNHEY and SMNVEV (reference sequence). The CDR3 here is CASSLSSVYGYTF. CDR3 DNA: TGTGCCAGCAGTTTATCGTCAGTCTATGGCTACACCTTC.

The chain has TRBV7-3 and TRBJ2-1; the match to TRBD1 covers 8 bases. Trimming took 4 bases from V and 0 from J; bases not matched to a gene: 5. The CDR3 totals 16 residues. Germline-derived CDR1 and CDR2 are SGHTA and FQGTGA. The CDR3 bases are TGTGCCAGCAGCTCAACAGGGGGAAGCTCCTACAATGAGCAGTTCTTC. This gives the protein CASSSTGGSSYNEQFF.

This rearrangement joins TRBV11-2 to TRBJ1-1, with 9 bases that match TRBD1. This CDR3 has 15 residues. Trimming at V came to 4 bases and at J to 4 bases, leaving 7 bases not matched to a gene. CDR1 SGHAT and CDR2 FQNNGV come from the germline V gene. The CDR3 coding sequence is TGTGCCAGCAGCTGGGGGACAGGGCGTTCCACTGAAGCTTTCTTT. This sequence encodes CASSWGTGRSTEAFF. Drawing the rest from reference TRBV11-2 and TRBJ1-1, the complete variable domain is EAGVAQSPRYKIIEKRQSVAFWCNPISGHATLYWYQQILGQGPKLLIQFQNNGVVDDSQLPKDRFSAERLKGVDSTLKIQPAKLEDSAVYLCASSWGTGRSTEAFFGQGTRLTVV.

The rearrangement uses TRBV20-1 and TRBJ2-3, with D uncertain. Trimming left V 0 bases short and J 4 bases short, with 2 bases between. The germline V gene has CDR1 DFQATT and CDR2 SNEGSKA (reference sequence). The CDR3 runs 11 residues. The CDR3 is CSARDADTQYF. The CDR3, as DNA: TGCAGTGCTAGAGATGCAGATACGCAGTATTTT.

CDR3 sequence reads: CASSPGTGGTGELFF. The DNA for the CDR3 is TGTGCCAGCAGCCCCGGGACAGGGGGCACCGGGGAGCTGTTTTTT. This chain uses TRBV14 with TRBJ2-2, with 11 bases matching TRBD1. With 4 bases clipped from V and 4 bases from J, the junction kept 2 bases outside the gene matches. The CDR3 length is 15 residues. Germline CDR1 is SGHDN and CDR2 is FVKESK.

The chain employs TRBV19 and TRBJ2-1; 11 nucleotides align to TRBD2. Germline trimming cut 4 bases from V and 7 bases from J; bases unmatched to any gene: 6. Germline V gives CDR1 LNHDA, CDR2 SQIVND (reference sequence). CDR3 length: 15 residues. CDR3 amino acids: CASSTGASGRNEQFF. DNA of the CDR3: TGTGCCAGTAGTACCGGGGCTAGCGGGAGGAATGAGCAGTTCTTC.

The chain uses TRBV7-8 and TRBJ1-1, with D possibly matching TRBD1 (6 bases). Germline V gene sequence: CDR1 SGHVS, CDR2 FQNEAQ. V was cut by 4 bases and J by 1 base, with 13 bases left in between. The CDR3 covers 15 residues. The CDR3 reads CASSSTGRGNTEAFF. In DNA, the CDR3 is TGTGCCAGCAGCTCCACAGGGAGGGGGAACACTGAAGCTTTCTTT.

The V and J genes are TRBV25-1 and TRBJ2-4; 7 nucleotides line up with TRBD2. Losses at the gene ends were 3 bases for V and 15 bases for J; bases not matched to a gene: 14. The CDR3 covers 14 residues. Per germline, CDR1 MGHDK and CDR2 SYGVNS. CDR3 protein: CASSEDLGGIQWYF. The DNA for the CDR3 is TGTGCCAGCAGTGAGGACCTCGGGGGGATTCAGTGGTACTTC. The complete variable domain, with remaining parts taken from reference TRBV25-1 and TRBJ2-4, reads EADIYQTPRYLVIGTGKKITLECSQTMGHDKMYWYQQDPGMELHLIHYSYGVNSTEKGDLSSESTVSRIRTEHFPLTLESARPSHTSQYLCASSEDLGGIQWYFGAGTRLSVL.

The chain recombines TRBV7-9 with TRBJ2-1; 8 bases map to TRBD2. Germline V CDR1 and CDR2: SEHNR, FQNEAQ (reference sequence). Trimming at V came to 5 bases and at J to 8 bases, leaving 8 bases not matched to a gene. The CDR3 has 14 residues. CDR3 coding DNA: TGTGCCAGCAGCCGTAGCGGTAGCGGGGATGAGCAGTTCTTC. Amino acids: CASSRSGSGDEQFF.

This clone was detected only once. J is TRBJ1-5 and V is TRBV27; D is possibly TRBD1 (5 bases). Trimming left V 5 bases short and J 3 bases short, with 17 bases between. Germline V gene sequence: CDR1 MNHEY, CDR2 SMNVEV (reference sequence). CDR3 size: 16 residues. The CDR3 nucleotides are TGTGCCAGCAGTCCCCTAGGGACGGAAAACAATCAGCCCCAGCATTTT. Its protein product is CASSPLGTENNQPQHF.

The chain links TRBV28 to TRBJ2-7; 14 bases fit TRBD2. CDR3 length equals 17 residues. Losses at the gene ends were 4 bases for V and 2 bases for J; bases not matched to a gene: 7. CDR1 is MDHEN, CDR2 SYDVKM, per germline. CDR3 DNA: TGTGCCAGCAGTTATGGGACTAGCGGGAGCCAGCCCTACGAGCAGTACTTC. Residues: CASSYGTSGSQPYEQYF. Combining the CDR3 with reference TRBV28 and TRBJ2-7 gives the whole variable domain DVKVTQSSRYLVKRTGEKVFLECVQDMDHENMFWYRQDPGLGLRLIYFSYDVKMKEKGDIPEGYSVSREKKERFSLILESASTNQTSMYLCASSYGTSGSQPYEQYFGPGTRLTVT.